This TCR beta chain originates from a study of T cell clonality in common variable immunodeficiency. Study-level points and caveats: Fewer TCRbeta clones were shared among CVID subjects than controls.

The assay was immunoSEQ multiplex PCR, and TCRdb's table has in-frame clones only and misses some. The repertoire shows around 47,000 clones, none seen only once; the top ten take about 0.7%. The V gene lost 2 bases and the J gene lost 4 bases, with 3 bases spanning the gap. CDR3 size: 12 residues. The germline V gene has CDR1 LNHDA and CDR2 SQIVND (reference sequence). The sample holds many counts of this clone. The target antigen is unknown. The observed sequence ends 3 residues before the CDR3 terminus, with the missing tail filled in from the germline J gene. Material for sequencing was peripheral blood mononuclear cells. The rearrangement links TRBV19 to TRBJ1-5; no firm D call. The clonotype was recovered from a person between 18 and 75 years old in good health. The CDR3 bases that were read are TGTGCCAGTAGTATAAGGAATCAGCCC. Protein product: CASSIRNQP. The whole CDR3 protein is CASSIRNQPQHF.